This T cell receptor (beta chain) was obtained from a study of blood T cell repertoires in COVID-19. Across the study: T cells, B-cell-depleted T cells, or PBMCs provided the cDNA or gDNA that served as material.

Per the original data handling: Cell counts per sample came from amplifying reference gene primers. Sequencing was performed with immunoSEQ multiplex PCR; in TCRdb, only in-frame clones are kept and a portion is missing. The V and J calls and clone size are taken from that table; D and trimming were inferred from the DNA. The sample has 61,000 or so clones, more than 65% seen once. The germline gives CDR1 SEHNR, CDR2 FQNEAQ (reference sequence). The V and J ends lost 8 bases and 3 bases, in that order; junction bases with no gene match: 4. This CDR3 is 13 amino acids long. The sample comprised peripheral blood. The V and J genes are TRBV7-9 and TRBJ2-7; 10 nucleotides match TRBD2. This clonotype originated in a woman aged 70-85 years with acute or convalescent COVID-19. The CDR3 region is CASELAGVYEQYF. The CDR3 DNA sequence: TGTGCCAGCGAGCTAGCGGGGGTCTACGAGCAGTACTTC.